A selection of T cell receptor beta chains follows, all from one sample in a study of cytomegalovirus exposure and HLA in healthy donors. The method was immunoSEQ multiplex PCR; TCRdb's version includes in-frame clones alone and lacks a portion of them. The repertoire has around 150,000 clones, roughly 80% of them found once; the top ten carry around 11%. Sequenced material: PBMCs. The receptor set was obtained from a man younger than 35 in good health and CMV-seropositive. Both conserved end residues are trimmed from each CDR3. D genes are given only for firm matches.

SVEERGGYT | TRBJ1-2 | TRBV29-1 | NA
ASWRGIGTGELF | TRBJ2-2 | TRBV10-2 | NA
ASLQGNGNQPQH | TRBJ1-5 | TRBV28 | NA
ASSSFRGEAF | TRBJ1-1 | TRBV7-2 | NA
ASSLFPGRNQPQH | TRBJ1-5 | TRBV7-8 | NA
ASSLQGYSSYEQY | TRBJ2-7 | TRBV7-6 | NA
ASSFQGTGYT | TRBJ1-2 | TRBV5-1 | NA
ASSPLGARSGNTIY | TRBJ1-3 | TRBV6-6 | NA
ATSRSRDEKLF | TRBJ1-4 | TRBV15 | NA
ASSLVPSGRGSTDTQY | TRBJ2-3 | TRBV7-2 | TRBD2
ASSERWGGDYEQY | TRBJ2-7 | TRBV6-1 | TRBD2
ASSLLGQDASNQPQH | TRBJ1-5 | TRBV18 | TRBD1
ASRGQGVGNQPQH | TRBJ1-5 | TRBV28 | TRBD1
ASSWATEAF | TRBJ1-1 | TRBV6-6 | NA
ARSLALDRGHQPQH | TRBJ1-5 | TRBV5-5 | TRBD1
SATSYRQY | TRBJ2-7 | TRBV20-1 | NA
ASSDGTLAPYNEQF | TRBJ2-1 | TRBV6-4 | NA
ASSSMTGDQPQH | TRBJ1-5 | TRBV5-6 | TRBD1
ASSEFAGGLVEQY | TRBJ2-7 | TRBV2 | TRBD2
ASSFPLAGKQETQY | TRBJ2-5 | TRBV5-1 | TRBD2
ASSTGLAGAQETQY | TRBJ2-5 | TRBV5-8 | TRBD2
ASSPITRDYPEQF | TRBJ2-1 | TRBV28 | TRBD2
ASSIGGRVFEQF | TRBJ2-1 | TRBV19 | TRBD2
ASSSARAEAF | TRBJ1-1 | TRBV6-5 | NA
ASTSRNTDTQY | TRBJ2-3 | TRBV19 | NA
AWRSGSYNEQF | TRBJ2-1 | TRBV30 | TRBD2
ASSDGPLSGAYEQY | TRBJ2-7 | TRBV7-8 | NA
ASSSGLPSKPKQETQY | TRBJ2-5 | TRBV28 | NA